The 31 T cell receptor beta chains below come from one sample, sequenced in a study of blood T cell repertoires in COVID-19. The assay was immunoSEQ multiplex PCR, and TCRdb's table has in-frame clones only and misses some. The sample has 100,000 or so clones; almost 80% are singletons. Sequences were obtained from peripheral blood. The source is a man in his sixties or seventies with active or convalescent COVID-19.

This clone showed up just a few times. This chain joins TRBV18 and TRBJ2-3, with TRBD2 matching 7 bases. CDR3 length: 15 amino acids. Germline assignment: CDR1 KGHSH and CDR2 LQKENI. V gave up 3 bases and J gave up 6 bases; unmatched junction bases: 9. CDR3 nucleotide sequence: TGTGCCAGCTCACCGGGGGGGATTGGAGTGGATACGCAGTATTTT. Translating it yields CASSPGGIGVDTQYF.

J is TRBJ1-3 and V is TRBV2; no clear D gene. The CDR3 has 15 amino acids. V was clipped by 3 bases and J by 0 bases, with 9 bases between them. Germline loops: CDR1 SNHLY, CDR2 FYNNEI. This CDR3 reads CASSDSGPSGNTIYF. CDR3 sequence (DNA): TGTGCCAGCAGTGATTCAGGCCCCTCTGGAAACACCATATATTTT. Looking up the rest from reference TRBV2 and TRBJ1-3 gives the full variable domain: EPEVTQTPSHQVTQMGQEVILRCVPISNHLYFYWYRQILGQKVEFLVSFYNNEISEKSEIFDDQFSVERPDGSNFTLKIRSTKLEDSAMYFCASSDSGPSGNTIYFGEGSWLTVV.

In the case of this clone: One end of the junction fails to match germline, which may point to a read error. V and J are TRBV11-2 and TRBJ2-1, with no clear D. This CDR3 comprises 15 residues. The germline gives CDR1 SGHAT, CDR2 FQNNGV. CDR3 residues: CASSVDPSSYNEQFF. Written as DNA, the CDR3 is TGTGCCAGCAGCGTAGACCCTAGCTCCTACAATGAGCAGTTCTTC.

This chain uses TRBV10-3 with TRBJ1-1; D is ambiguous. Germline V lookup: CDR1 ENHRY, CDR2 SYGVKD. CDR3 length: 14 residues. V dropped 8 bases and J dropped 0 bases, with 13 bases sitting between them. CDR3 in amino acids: CAIHDTSLNTEAFF. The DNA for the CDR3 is TGTGCCATCCACGACACGTCGCTGAACACTGAAGCTTTCTTT.

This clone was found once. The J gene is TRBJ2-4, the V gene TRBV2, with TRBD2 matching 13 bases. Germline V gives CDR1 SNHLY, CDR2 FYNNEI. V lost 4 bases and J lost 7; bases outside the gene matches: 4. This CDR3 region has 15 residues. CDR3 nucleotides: TGTGCCAGCAGTGGGACTAGCGGGAGAGGGAACATTCAGTACTTC. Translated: CASSGTSGRGNIQYF.

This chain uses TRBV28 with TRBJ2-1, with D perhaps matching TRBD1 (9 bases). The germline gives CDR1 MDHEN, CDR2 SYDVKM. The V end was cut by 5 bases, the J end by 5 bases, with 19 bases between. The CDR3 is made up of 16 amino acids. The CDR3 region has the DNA TGTGCCAGCAGTCCCCCGGGGGGGACAGGGAACAATGAGCAGTTCTTC. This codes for CASSPPGGTGNNEQFF.

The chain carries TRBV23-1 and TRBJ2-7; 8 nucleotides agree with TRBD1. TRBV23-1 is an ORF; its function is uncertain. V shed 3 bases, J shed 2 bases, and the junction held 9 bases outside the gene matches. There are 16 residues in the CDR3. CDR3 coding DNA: TGCGCCAGCAGTCAGATAAGACAGGGGCCCACCTACGAGCAGTACTTC. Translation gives CASSQIRQGPTYEQYF.

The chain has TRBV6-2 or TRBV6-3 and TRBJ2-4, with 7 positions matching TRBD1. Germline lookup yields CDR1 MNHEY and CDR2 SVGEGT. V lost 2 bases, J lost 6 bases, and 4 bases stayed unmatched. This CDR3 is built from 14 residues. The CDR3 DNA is TGTGCCAGCAGTTACCCCAGACAGGGAAACATTCAGTACTTC. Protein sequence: CASSYPRQGNIQYF.

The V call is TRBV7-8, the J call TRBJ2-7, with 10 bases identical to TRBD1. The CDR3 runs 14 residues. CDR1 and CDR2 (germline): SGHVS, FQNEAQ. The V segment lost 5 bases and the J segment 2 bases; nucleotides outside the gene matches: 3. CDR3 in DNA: TGTGCCAGCAGCCGGGACAGGGGCCCCTACGAGCAGTACTTC. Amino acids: CASSRDRGPYEQYF.

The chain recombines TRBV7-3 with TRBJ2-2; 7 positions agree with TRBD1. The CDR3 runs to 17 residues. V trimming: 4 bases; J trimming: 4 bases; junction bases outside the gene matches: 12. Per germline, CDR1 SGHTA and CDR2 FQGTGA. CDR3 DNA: TGTGCCAGCAGCTCAAGACTACAGGGGCCTCGCACCGGGGAGCTGTTTTTT. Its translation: CASSSRLQGPRTGELFF. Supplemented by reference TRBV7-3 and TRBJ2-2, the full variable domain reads GAGVSQTPSNKVTEKGKYVELRCDPISGHTALYWYRQSLGQGPEFLIYFQGTGAADDSGLPNDRFFAVRPEGSVSTLKIQRTERGDSAVYLCASSSRLQGPRTGELFFGEGSRLTVL.

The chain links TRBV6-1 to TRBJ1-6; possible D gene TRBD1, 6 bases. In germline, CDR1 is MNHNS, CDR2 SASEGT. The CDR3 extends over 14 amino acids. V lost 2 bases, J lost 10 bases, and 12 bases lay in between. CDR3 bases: TGTGCCAGCAGTGAATCACAGGGAGAGTCACCCCTCCACTTT. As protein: CASSESQGESPLHF.

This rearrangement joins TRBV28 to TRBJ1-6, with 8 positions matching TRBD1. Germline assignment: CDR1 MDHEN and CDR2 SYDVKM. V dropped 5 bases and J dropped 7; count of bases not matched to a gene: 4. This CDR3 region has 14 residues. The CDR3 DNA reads TGTGCCAGCAGTCCAGGACAGGGAAATTCACCCCTCCACTTT. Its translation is CASSPGQGNSPLHF.

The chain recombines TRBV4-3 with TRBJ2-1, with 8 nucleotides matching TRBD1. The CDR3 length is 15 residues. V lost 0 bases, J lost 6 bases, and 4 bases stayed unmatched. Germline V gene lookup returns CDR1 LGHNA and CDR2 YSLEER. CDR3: CASSQDRTGINEQFF. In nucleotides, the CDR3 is TGCGCCAGCAGCCAAGATCGGACAGGGATCAATGAGCAGTTCTTC.

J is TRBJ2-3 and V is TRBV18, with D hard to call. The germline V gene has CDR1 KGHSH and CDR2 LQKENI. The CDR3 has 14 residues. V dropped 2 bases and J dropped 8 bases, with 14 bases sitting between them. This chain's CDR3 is CASSPEMSGGTQYF. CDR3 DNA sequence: TGTGCCAGCTCACCAGAAATGAGTGGCGGTACGCAGTATTTT.

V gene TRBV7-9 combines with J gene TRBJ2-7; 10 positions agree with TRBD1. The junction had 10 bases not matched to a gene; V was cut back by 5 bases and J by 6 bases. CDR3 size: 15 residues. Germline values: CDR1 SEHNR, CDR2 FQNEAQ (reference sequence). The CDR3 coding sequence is TGTGCCAGCAGCGCCCCCGGGACAGGGGATTCCGAGCAGTACTTC. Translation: CASSAPGTGDSEQYF. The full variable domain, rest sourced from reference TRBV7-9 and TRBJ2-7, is DTGVSQNPRHKITKRGQNVTFRCDPISEHNRLYWYRQTLGQGPEFLTYFQNEAQLEKSRLLSDRFSAERPKGSFSTLEIQRTEQGDSAMYLCASSAPGTGDSEQYFGPGTRLTVT.

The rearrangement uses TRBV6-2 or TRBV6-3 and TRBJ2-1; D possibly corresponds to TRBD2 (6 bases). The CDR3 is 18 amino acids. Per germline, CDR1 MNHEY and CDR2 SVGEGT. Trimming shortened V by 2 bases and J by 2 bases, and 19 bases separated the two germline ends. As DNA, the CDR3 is TGTGCCAGCAGTTACAGTGGGGGAGGAAGGGGTACCTACAATGAGCAGTTCTTC. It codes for CASSYSGGGRGTYNEQFF.

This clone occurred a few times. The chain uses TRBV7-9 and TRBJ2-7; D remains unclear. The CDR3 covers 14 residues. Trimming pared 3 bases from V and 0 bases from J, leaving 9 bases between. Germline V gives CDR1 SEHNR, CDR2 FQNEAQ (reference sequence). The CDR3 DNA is TGTGCCAGCAGCTTGAGTTCAAGCTCCTACGAGCAGTACTTC. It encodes CASSLSSSSYEQYF.

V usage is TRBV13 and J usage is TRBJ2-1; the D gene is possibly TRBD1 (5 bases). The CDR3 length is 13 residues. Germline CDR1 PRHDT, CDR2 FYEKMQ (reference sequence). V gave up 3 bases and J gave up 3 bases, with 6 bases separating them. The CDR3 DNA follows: TGTGCCAGCAGCTTTGACAGCTACAATGAGCAGTTCTTC. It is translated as CASSFDSYNEQFF.

The CDR3: CASQPAGVPAETQYF. CDR3 nucleotides: TGTGCCAGTCAACCCGCAGGGGTCCCGGCAGAGACCCAGTACTTC. The chain carries TRBV19 and TRBJ2-5; possible D gene TRBD1, 6 bases. Trimming pared 8 bases from V and 4 bases from J, leaving 20 bases between. The length of the CDR3 is 15 residues. Looked up from germline, CDR1 is LNHDA and CDR2 is SQIVND (reference sequence).

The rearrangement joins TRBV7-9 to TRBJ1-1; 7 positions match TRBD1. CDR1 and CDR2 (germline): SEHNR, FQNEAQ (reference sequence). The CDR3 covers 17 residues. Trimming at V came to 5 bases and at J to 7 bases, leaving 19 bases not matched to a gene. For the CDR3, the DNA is TGTGCCAGCAGCGGAAACCCCTCAACAGGGGTCGGCTATGAAGCTTTCTTT. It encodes CASSGNPSTGVGYEAFF.

This CDR3 reads CASSPGTSFTDTQYF. The CDR3 coding sequence is TGTGCCAGCAGCCCCGGGACTAGCTTCACAGATACGCAGTATTTT. This rearrangement joins TRBV11-2 to TRBJ2-3, with TRBD2 identical over 9 bases. With 5 bases clipped from V and 2 bases from J, the junction kept 5 bases outside the gene matches. The CDR3 runs 15 residues. Germline V gives CDR1 SGHAT, CDR2 FQNNGV.

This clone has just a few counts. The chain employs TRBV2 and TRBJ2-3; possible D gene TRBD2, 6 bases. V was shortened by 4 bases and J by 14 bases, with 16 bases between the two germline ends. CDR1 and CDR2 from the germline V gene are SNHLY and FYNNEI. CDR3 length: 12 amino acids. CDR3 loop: CASSGTTFGRYF. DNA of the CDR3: TGTGCCAGCAGTGGGACTACCTTTGGTCGGTATTTT.

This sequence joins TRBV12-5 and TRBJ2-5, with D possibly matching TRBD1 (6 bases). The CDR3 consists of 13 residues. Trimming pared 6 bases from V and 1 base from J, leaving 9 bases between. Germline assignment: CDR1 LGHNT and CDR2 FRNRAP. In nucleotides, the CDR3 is TGTGCTAGTGGACAGGGCTTCCAAGAGACCCAGTACTTC. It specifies CASGQGFQETQYF. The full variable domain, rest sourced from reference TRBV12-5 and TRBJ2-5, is DARVTQTPRHKVTEMGQEVTMRCQPILGHNTVFWYRQTMMQGLELLAYFRNRAPLDDSGMPKDRFSAEMPDATLATLKIQPSEPRDSAVYFCASGQGFQETQYFGPGTRLLVL.

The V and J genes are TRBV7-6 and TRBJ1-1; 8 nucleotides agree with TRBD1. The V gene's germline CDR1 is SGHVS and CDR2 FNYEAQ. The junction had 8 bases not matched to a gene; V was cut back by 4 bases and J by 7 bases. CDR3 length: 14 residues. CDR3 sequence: CASSSYPGQVEAFF. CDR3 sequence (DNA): TGTGCCAGCAGCTCTTATCCGGGACAGGTTGAAGCTTTCTTT.

The CDR3 sequence is CASSQVRDTGNEQFF. CDR3 DNA: TGTGCCAGCAGCCAAGTGCGGGATACGGGTAATGAGCAGTTCTTC. The chain recombines TRBV3-1 (or the pseudogene TRBV3-2) with TRBJ2-1; tentatively, D is TRBD2 (6 bases). Germline-derived CDR1 and CDR2 are LGHDT and YNNKEL (reference sequence). V lost 1 base and J lost 7, with 14 bases in between. This CDR3 comprises 15 residues.

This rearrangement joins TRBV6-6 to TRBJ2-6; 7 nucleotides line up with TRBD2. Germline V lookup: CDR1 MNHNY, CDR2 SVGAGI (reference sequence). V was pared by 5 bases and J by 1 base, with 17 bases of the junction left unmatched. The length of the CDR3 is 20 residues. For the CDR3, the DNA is TGTGCCAGCAGTCACAGCCCGAGGGGAGGGTTATTATCTGGGGCCAACGTCCTGACTTTC. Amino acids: CASSHSPRGGLLSGANVLTF.

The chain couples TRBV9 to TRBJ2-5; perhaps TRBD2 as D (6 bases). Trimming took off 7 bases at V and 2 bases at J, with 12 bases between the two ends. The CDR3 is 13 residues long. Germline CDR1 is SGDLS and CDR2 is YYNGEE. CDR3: CASRREGQETQYF. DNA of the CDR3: TGTGCCAGCCGGCGGGAAGGACAAGAGACCCAGTACTTC.

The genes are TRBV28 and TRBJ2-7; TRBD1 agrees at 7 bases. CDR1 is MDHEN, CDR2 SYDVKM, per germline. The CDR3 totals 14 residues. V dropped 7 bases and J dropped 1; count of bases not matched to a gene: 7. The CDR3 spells CASISGTASYEQYF. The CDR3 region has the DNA TGTGCCAGCATCTCCGGGACAGCTTCCTACGAGCAGTACTTC.

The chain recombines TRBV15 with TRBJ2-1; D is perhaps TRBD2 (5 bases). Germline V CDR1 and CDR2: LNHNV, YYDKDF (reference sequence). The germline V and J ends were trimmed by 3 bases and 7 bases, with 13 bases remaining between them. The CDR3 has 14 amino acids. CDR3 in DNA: TGTGCCACCAGCAGGTCGGCGGGTGGGAATGAGCAGTTCTTC. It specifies CATSRSAGGNEQFF.

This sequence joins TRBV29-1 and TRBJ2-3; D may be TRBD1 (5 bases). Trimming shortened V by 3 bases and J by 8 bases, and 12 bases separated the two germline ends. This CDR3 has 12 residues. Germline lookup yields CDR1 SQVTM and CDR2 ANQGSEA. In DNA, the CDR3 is TGCAGCGTTGATGTACAGGCCACTACGCAGTATTTT. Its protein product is CSVDVQATTQYF.

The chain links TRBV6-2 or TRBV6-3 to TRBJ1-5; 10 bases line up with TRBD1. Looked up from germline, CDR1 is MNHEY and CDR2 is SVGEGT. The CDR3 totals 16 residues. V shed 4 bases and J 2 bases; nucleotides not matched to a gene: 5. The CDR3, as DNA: TGTGCCAGCAGTTTCGACAGGGGGCGCGGCAATCAGCCCCAGCATTTT. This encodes CASSFDRGRGNQPQHF.